These T cell receptor beta chains were read from a single sample in a study of blood T cell repertoires in COVID-19. Method: immunoSEQ multiplex PCR; TCRdb's copy keeps in-frame clones and lacks some. The sample carries some 270,000 clones, nearly 90% recorded once. Sequenced sample: PBMCs or T cells enriched from blood (not recorded which). These receptors were collected from a woman in her sixties who had recovered from COVID-19. Each CDR3 is given without its conserved first and last residue.

TRBJ1-6	TRBV5-1	ASSLESQGNSPLH
TRBJ1-1	TRBV21-1	ASRPSGGSAEAF
TRBJ1-2	TRBV24-1	ATSEGPQGRNYGYT
TRBJ1-2	TRBV5-1	ASSLGRDFGYT
TRBJ1-3	TRBV3-1/TRBV3-2	ASAGSRSGNTIY
TRBJ1-3	TRBV5-1	ASSLEGRAPGNTIY
TRBJ2-1	TRBV5-1	ASSPGTGGQDEQF
TRBJ1-4	TRBV18	ASSPKDRVGEKLF
TRBJ1-5	TRBV2	ASNPGMGNQPQH
TRBJ2-4	TRBV7-3	ASSSTPASQDIQY
TRBJ1-3	TRBV18	ASSRGTGGNTIY
TRBJ2-3	TRBV12-3/TRBV12-4	ASRRETDTQY
TRBJ2-3	TRBV19	ASSIKTSGGGSTDTQY
TRBJ2-7	TRBV3-1/TRBV3-2	ASSPGTGGAYEQY
TRBJ2-5	TRBV27	ASSLLRRGAIQETQY
TRBJ1-3	TRBV30	AWSRGGAGLRGLGNTIY
TRBJ2-5	TRBV5-1	ASSPAGAGGETQY
TRBJ1-6	TRBV5-4	ASSSGQDGNSPLH
TRBJ2-3	TRBV10-3	AISGGPGDTQY
TRBJ2-3	TRBV5-1	ASSWIAGEGDTQY
TRBJ2-5	TRBV7-9	ASSLVRETQY
TRBJ1-1	TRBV7-2	ASSSRYRNTEAF
TRBJ2-3	TRBV7-3	ASSQNGGSTDTQY
TRBJ2-5	TRBV6-6	ASTRQGEGETQY
TRBJ1-4	TRBV3-1/TRBV3-2	ASSQAGTNEKLF
TRBJ2-2	TRBV7-9	ASSLYRAGELF
TRBJ2-3	TRBV7-9	ASSLRGEVVYTQY
TRBJ2-3	TRBV4-1	ASSQGVGRGLGTQY
TRBJ2-1	TRBV19	ASSLGLAGYDEQF
TRBJ1-2	TRBV6-5	ASSGQTEYGYT
TRBJ2-3	TRBV6-5	ASSYSGADTQY
TRBJ2-2	TRBV7-9	ASSFSGANTGELF
TRBJ2-7	TRBV6-6	ASSRLADVYEQY
TRBJ2-1	TRBV7-2	ASSLVSQLNEQF
TRBJ2-7	TRBV27	ASRLLAGGLYEQY
TRBJ1-1	TRBV28	ASSLPRNTEAF
TRBJ2-1	TRBV6-5	ASSYSMSGYNEQF
TRBJ1-3	TRBV30	AWSVRHGNTIY
TRBJ2-2	TRBV7-3	ASSPAASPGTGELF
TRBJ1-5	TRBV30	AWSPKVGTGDQPQH
TRBJ1-5	TRBV2	ASSEANTNQPQH
TRBJ1-4	TRBV28	ASSAIGQGNEKLF
TRBJ2-7	TRBV3-1/TRBV3-2	ASSQPGGYEQY